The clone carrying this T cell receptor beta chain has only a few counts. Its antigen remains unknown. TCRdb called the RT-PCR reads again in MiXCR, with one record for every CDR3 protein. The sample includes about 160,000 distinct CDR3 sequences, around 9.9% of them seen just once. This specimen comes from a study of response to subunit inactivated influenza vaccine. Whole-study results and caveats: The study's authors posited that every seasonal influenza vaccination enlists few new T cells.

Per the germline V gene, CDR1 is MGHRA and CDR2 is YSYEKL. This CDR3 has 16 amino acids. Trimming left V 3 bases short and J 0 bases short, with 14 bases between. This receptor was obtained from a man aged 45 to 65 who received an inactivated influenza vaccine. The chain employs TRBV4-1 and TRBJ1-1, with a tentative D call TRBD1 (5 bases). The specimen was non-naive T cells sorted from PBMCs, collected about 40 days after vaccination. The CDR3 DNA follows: TGCGCCAGCAGCCACCGAAGGGGCGAGCTGAACACTGAAGCTTTCTTT. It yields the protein CASSHRRGELNTEAFF.